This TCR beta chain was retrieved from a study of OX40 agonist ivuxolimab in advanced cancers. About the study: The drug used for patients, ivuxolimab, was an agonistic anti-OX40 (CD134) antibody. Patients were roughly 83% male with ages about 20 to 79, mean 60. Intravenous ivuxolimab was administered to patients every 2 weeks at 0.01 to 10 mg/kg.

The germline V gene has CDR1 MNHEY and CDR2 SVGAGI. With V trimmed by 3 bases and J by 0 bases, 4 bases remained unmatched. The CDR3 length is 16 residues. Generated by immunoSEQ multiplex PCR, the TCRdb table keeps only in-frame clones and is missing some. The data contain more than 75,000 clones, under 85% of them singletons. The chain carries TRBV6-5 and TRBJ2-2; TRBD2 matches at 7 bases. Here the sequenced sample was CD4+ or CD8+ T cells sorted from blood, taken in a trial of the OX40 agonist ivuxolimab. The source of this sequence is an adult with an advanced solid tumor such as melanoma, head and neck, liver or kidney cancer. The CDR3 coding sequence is TGTGCCAGCAGTTATTCCGGGACTACGAACACCGGGGAGCTGTTTTTT. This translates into CASSYSGTTNTGELFF.